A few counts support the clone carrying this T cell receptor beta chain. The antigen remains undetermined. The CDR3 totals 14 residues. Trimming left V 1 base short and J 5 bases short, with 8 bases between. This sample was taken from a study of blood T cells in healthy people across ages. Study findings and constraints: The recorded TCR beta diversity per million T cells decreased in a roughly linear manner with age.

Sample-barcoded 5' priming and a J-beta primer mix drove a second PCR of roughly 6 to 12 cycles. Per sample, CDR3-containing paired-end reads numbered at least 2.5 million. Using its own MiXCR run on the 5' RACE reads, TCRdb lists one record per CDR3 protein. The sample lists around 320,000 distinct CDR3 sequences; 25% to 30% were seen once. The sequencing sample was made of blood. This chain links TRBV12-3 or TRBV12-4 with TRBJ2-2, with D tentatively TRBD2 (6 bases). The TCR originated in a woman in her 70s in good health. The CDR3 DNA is TGTGCCAGCAGTTTAGACGGAGGGACCGGGGAGCTGTTTTTT. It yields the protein CASSLDGGTGELFF.